The 25 T cell receptor beta chains given below trace back to one sample, sequenced in a study of tumor-infiltrating lymphocytes in primary liver carcinoma (dated by TCRdb to between 2016 and 2019). Without any cell sorting, total RNA and DNA were co-extracted from roughly 21-30 mg of bulk tissue using the AllPrep DNA/RNA mini kit. The sequencer listed for this sample is Illumina HiSeq 2500. Starting from 500 to 600 ng total RNA, TCRbeta-specific cDNA was produced by reverse transcription with a constant-region primer and ProtoScript II reverse transcriptase. Construction of the TCRbeta libraries relied on three nested rounds of multiplex PCR, following a slightly modified ARM-PCR procedure. Multiplex TRBV1-TRBV30 forward primers and a Cbeta reverse primer were used in the first two PCR rounds, each of which was run for 10 to 11 cycles. TCRdb reprocessed the public reads (quality trimming at Q25 with fastp, clone calling with MiXCR) and kept in-frame beta chains. Every entry covers one CDR3 protein and lists the most common genes and DNA from its rows. The sample table shows 99,000 or so distinct CDR3 sequences, and approximately 82% are seen once. The ten largest clonotypes hold approximately 21% of the sample.

The sequencing sample was made of liver tumor tissue from sampling region 3. The cell subset or site label corresponds to: tumor region T3, left-lateral pole. Receptors were obtained from a man aged 40-49 years with primary liver carcinoma and hepatitis B virus infection.

As for this clonotype: The missing conserved phenylalanine or tryptophan at the end of this CDR3 makes a read error likely. The chain carries TRBV10-3 and TRBJ1-1, with unresolved D. This CDR3 comprises 13 residues. The germline V gene encodes CDR1 ENHRY and CDR2 SYGVKD. The chain's CDR3 is CTISVDRGTEAFL. The CDR3 nucleotides are TGTACCATCAGTGTTGACCGGGGCACTGAAGCTTTCTTG.

A word on this clonotype: Because it lacks the conserved phenylalanine or tryptophan at the end, this CDR3 is likely a read error. The chain combines TRBV29-1 with TRBJ2-3, with a possible D match to TRBD2 (6 bases). V gave up 3 bases and J gave up 10 bases, with 23 bases separating them. The germline V gene encodes CDR1 SQVTM and CDR2 ANQGSEA. The CDR3 is 15 residues long. The CDR3, as DNA: TGCAGCGTTGAGTCGGCTAGCAGAGGGAGGTATGCGCAGTATCTT. Translated, it gives CSVESASRGRYAQYL.

Of note for this clonotype: Germline is not matched at one junction end, which may reflect a read error. This chain connects TRBV4-3 to TRBJ2-2, with D possibly TRBD2 on 6 matching bases. The germline V gene has CDR1 LGHNA and CDR2 YSLEER. The CDR3 contains 17 residues. CDR3 nucleotides: TGCGCCAGCAGCCAAGCCCCCAGCGGGCAGTACACAGGGGAGCTGTTTTTT. Encoded protein: CASSQAPSGQYTGELFF.

This clonotype was seen just once. The chain combines TRBV21-1 with TRBJ2-1. TRBV21-1 is a recognized pseudogene. CDR3 length equals 16 residues. The CDR3: CASSKARSDRPHEQFF. CDR3 bases: TGTGCCAGCAGCAAAGCGCGTTCGGACCGGCCACATGAGCAGTTCTTC.

V gene TRBV6-5 combines with J gene TRBJ2-7; D perhaps matches TRBD1 (6 bases). Germline values: CDR1 MNHEY, CDR2 SVGAGI. The CDR3 extends over 16 amino acids. The V and J ends lost 2 bases and 2 bases respectively, with 16 bases between them. CDR3 DNA sequence: TGTGCCAGCAGTTACGGAGTCAAGGGACATACCTACGAGCAGTACTTC. Translated, it gives CASSYGVKGHTYEQYF.

About this clonotype: The germline gene is not matched at one end of the junction; a read error may be the cause. This chain uses TRBV18 with TRBJ1-2, with D unclear. Germline loops: CDR1 KGHSH, CDR2 LQKENI. The CDR3 sequence is 15 residues long. CDR3: CTSSPRTSRNYGYTF. The CDR3 DNA follows: TGTACCAGCTCACCTCGAACCAGCAGGAATTATGGCTACACCTTC.

A single count supports this clonotype. A read error may produce the germline difference seen at one junction end. The chain couples TRBV15 to TRBJ2-5, with 7 positions matching TRBD2. From germline, CDR1 is LNHNV and CDR2 YYDKDF (reference sequence). This CDR3 spans 16 amino acids. The chain's CDR3 is CATGRGTGGYQETQYF. DNA for the CDR3: TGTGCCACCGGCAGAGGAACGGGAGGTTACCAAGAGACCCAGTACTTC.

As to this clonotype: A read error is possible here, since a much larger clone lies one base away. This chain uses TRBV28 with TRBJ2-1; D gene unclear. The CDR3 covers 11 residues. Per germline, CDR1 MDHEN and CDR2 SYDVKM. CDR3 DNA sequence: TGTGTCAGCAGTTCTTTTTTATCATATCTCTTC. Translating gives CVSSSFLSYLF.

A remark on this clonotype: One end of the junction varies from germline; a read error may be responsible. The chain employs TRBV11-1 and TRBJ2-7; the D is unclear. The CDR3 is 13 amino acids. Germline CDR1 is SGHAT and CDR2 is FQDESV (reference sequence). This CDR3 is CVSTGKRSYEQYF. The CDR3 DNA sequence: TGTGTCAGCACTGGGAAGCGATCCTATGAGCAGTACTTC. The full variable domain, its missing parts supplied by reference TRBV11-1 and TRBJ2-7, is EAEVAQSPRYKITEKSQAVAFWCDPISGHATLYWYRQILGQGPELLVQFQDESVVDDSQLPKDRFSAERLKGVDSTLKIQPAELGDSAMYLCVSTGKRSYEQYFGPGTRLTVT.

Concerning this clonotype itself: This is likely a read error, given that the CDR3 carries no conserved phenylalanine or tryptophan at its end. The V and J genes are TRBV12-3 or TRBV12-4 and TRBJ2-6; D uncertain. There are 13 residues in the CDR3. V was trimmed by 7 bases and J by 0 bases, leaving 4 bases between them. The CDR3 nucleotides are TGTGCCAGCATCATCTCTGGGGCCAACGTCCTGACTTAC. Its protein product is CASIISGANVLTY.

This clonotype came up a few times. An end of the junction does not agree with germline; a read error may underlie this. CDR3 DNA: TGCAGTGTTGGGACTAACGCGGCGAACACCGTGGAGCTGTTTTTT. This encodes CSVGTNAANTVELFF. The genes are TRBV29-1 and TRBJ2-2, with 7 bases matching TRBD2. This CDR3 has 15 residues. The V gene's germline CDR1 is SQVTM and CDR2 ANQGSEA.

There are a few counts of this clonotype. Compared with germline, one end of the junction differs, possibly owing to a read error. The genes are TRBV9 and TRBJ2-2, with no clear D. Germline CDR1 reads SGDLS; CDR2 reads YYNGEE. CDR3 size: 12 residues. CDR3 residues: CANSTNTGELFF. CDR3 nucleotide sequence: TGTGCCAACAGCACGAATACCGGGGAGCTGTTTTTT. Full variable domain (missing parts from reference TRBV9 and TRBJ2-2): DSGVTQTPKHLITATGQRVTLRCSPRSGDLSVYWYQQSLDQGLQFLIQYYNGEERAKGNILERFSAQQFPDLHSELNLSSLELGDSALYFCANSTNTGELFFGEGSRLTVL.

This sequence joins TRBV6-5 and TRBJ2-1; TRBD2 aligns across 16 bases. The CDR3 has 16 residues. Trimming at V came to 0 bases and at J to 8 bases, leaving 1 base not matched to a gene. The germline V gene encodes CDR1 MNHEY and CDR2 SVGAGI. The CDR3: CASSYSGTSGRDEQFF. CDR3 DNA: TGTGCCAGCAGTTACTCCGGGACTAGCGGGAGGGATGAGCAGTTCTTC.

With respect to this clonotype: As the CDR3 is not closed by the conserved phenylalanine or tryptophan, this likely results from a read error. The chain carries TRBV6-2 or TRBV6-3 and TRBJ1-1; 7 positions match TRBD1. This CDR3 is built from 13 residues. Germline CDR1 MNHEY, CDR2 SVGEGT. Trimming took 6 bases from V and 7 from J; bases not matched to a gene: 8. CDR3 loop: CASRGDSHSEAFL. As DNA, the CDR3 is TGTGCCAGCAGAGGGGACAGCCACAGTGAAGCTTTCTTA.

Worth noting for this clonotype: An end of the junction does not agree with germline; a read error may underlie this. The rearrangement links TRBV10-3 to TRBJ2-2; 7 bases match TRBD1. The CDR3 has 15 residues. Looked up from germline, CDR1 is ENHRY and CDR2 is SYGVKD. This CDR3 is CAVSEQQGNTRELFF. The CDR3 DNA reads TGTGCCGTCAGTGAGCAACAGGGGAACACCAGGGAGCTGTTTTTT.

With regard to this clonotype: An end of the junction differs from the germline gene, which may be a read error. The chain uses TRBV4-1 and TRBJ2-1; D is perhaps TRBD2 (6 bases). Looked up from germline, CDR1 is MGHRA and CDR2 is YSYEKL. The CDR3 is 15 residues long. The DNA of the CDR3 is TGCGCCGGCAGCCAACGTGGACTACCCAGTGATGAGCAGTTCTTC. Translation gives CAGSQRGLPSDEQFF.

Notes on this clonotype: One junction end does not reproduce the germline sequence, and a read error may be involved. This sequence joins TRBV11-2 and TRBJ2-1, with D possibly matching TRBD2 (5 bases). This CDR3 contains 17 residues. Germline loops: CDR1 SGHAT, CDR2 FQNNGV. DNA of the CDR3: TGCGCCAGCAGCCCCCGCGGTAGCGCGATTACCTACAATGAGCAGTTCTTC. Its protein is CASSPRGSAITYNEQFF.

Turning to this clonotype: The CDR3 carries no conserved terminal phenylalanine or tryptophan, so it likely arises from a read error. This sequence joins TRBV12-3 or TRBV12-4 and TRBJ2-1; TRBD2 is a possible D gene (5 bases). V was shortened by 8 bases and J by 10 bases, with 18 bases between the two germline ends. The CDR3 covers 13 residues. DNA of the CDR3: TGTGCCAGCCAGTTTGGCGGAGGCAACGAGCAGTTCTTG. Translation: CASQFGGGNEQFL.

On this clonotype: A junction end diverges from the germline sequence, so it may reflect a read error. This sequence joins TRBV11-2 and TRBJ2-5; D might be TRBD1 (5 bases). The CDR3 is 15 residues long. CDR1 is SGHAT and CDR2 is FQNNGV in the germline V gene. CDR3 sequence (DNA): TGTGCCAGCAGCTTAAGGGCTAGTGGACAAGAGGCCCAGTACTTC. Translating gives CASSLRASGQEAQYF.

This clonotype occurred a few times. Being one base from a much bigger clone, this may be a read error. The chain links TRBV7-9 to TRBJ1-2; TRBD1 is a possible D gene (5 bases). The CDR3 spans 13 residues. V lost 0 bases to trimming and J lost 8 bases, with 10 bases between them. The germline CDR1 and CDR2 sequences are SEHNR and FQNEAQ (reference sequence). This chain's CDR3 is CASSLATRGGYTF. The DNA for the CDR3 is TGTGCCAGCAGCTTAGCGACAAGGGGCGGCTACACCTTC.

The rearrangement uses TRBV4-1 and TRBJ2-5, with 7 bases fitting TRBD1. Germline trimming cut 1 base from V and 4 bases from J; bases unmatched to any gene: 12. Germline CDR1 reads MGHRA; CDR2 reads YSYEKL. CDR3 size: 17 residues. The CDR3 spells CASSQAFRGYRGETQYF. The DNA of the CDR3 is TGCGCCAGCAGCCAAGCCTTTCGGGGATACAGGGGAGAGACCCAGTACTTC.

The chain employs TRBV11-2 and TRBJ2-1; tentatively, D is TRBD2 (6 bases). Germline values: CDR1 SGHAT, CDR2 FQNNGV. Trimming left V 4 bases short and J 4 bases short, with 14 bases between. The CDR3 extends over 15 amino acids. The CDR3 protein is CASSSYGGKYNEQFF. The DNA for the CDR3 is TGTGCCAGCAGCTCCTATGGCGGGAAGTACAATGAGCAGTTCTTC. Full variable domain (outside the CDR3, taken from reference TRBV11-2 and TRBJ2-1): EAGVAQSPRYKIIEKRQSVAFWCNPISGHATLYWYQQILGQGPKLLIQFQNNGVVDDSQLPKDRFSAERLKGVDSTLKIQPAKLEDSAVYLCASSSYGGKYNEQFFGPGTRLTVL.

As for this clonotype: One end of the junction is discordant with germline, which a read error may explain. This chain links TRBV29-1 with TRBJ2-7; 11 bases align to TRBD2. This CDR3 contains 18 residues. Per germline, CDR1 SQVTM and CDR2 ANQGSEA. Here the CDR3 DNA reads TGCAGCATATACATAGCGGGAGGGTCTTCCACTGGCTCCTACAAGCAGTACTTC. Translated: CSIYIAGGSSTGSYKQYF.

Notes on this clonotype: A read error may produce the germline difference seen at one junction end. The chain is built from TRBV6-6 and TRBJ1-3; 7 nucleotides line up with TRBD1. Germline V gene lookup returns CDR1 MNHNY and CDR2 SVGAGI (reference sequence). The CDR3 is made up of 16 amino acids. The CDR3 here is CASSYPGTDSGNTIYF. CDR3 coding DNA: TGTGCAAGCAGTTACCCCGGGACAGACTCTGGAAACACCATATATTTT.

On this clonotype itself: The conserved final phenylalanine or tryptophan is absent from the CDR3, which likely points to a read error. The chain combines TRBV6-2 or TRBV6-3 with TRBJ2-1; 9 nucleotides align to TRBD1. The length of the CDR3 is 16 residues. CDR1 and CDR2 (germline): MNHEY, SVGEGT. CDR3 sequence (DNA): TGTGCCGGCAGTTACGCGGATGGGACAGGGAACGATGAGCAGTTCCTC. Translation gives CAGSYADGTGNDEQFL.